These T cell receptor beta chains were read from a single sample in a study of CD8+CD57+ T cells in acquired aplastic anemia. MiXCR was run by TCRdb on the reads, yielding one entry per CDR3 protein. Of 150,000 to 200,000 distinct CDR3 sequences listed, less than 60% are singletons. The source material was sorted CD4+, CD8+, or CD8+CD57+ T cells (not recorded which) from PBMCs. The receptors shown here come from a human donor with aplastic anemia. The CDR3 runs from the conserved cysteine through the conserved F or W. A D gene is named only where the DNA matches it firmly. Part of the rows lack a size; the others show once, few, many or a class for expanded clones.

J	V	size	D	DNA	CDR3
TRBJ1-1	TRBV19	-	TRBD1	TGTGCCAGTAGTATCAGGGGGAGCGAAACTGAAGCTTTCTTT	CASSIRGSETEAFF
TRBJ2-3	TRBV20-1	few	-	TGCAGTGCTCCCGATAGCGGAGAGCTGGATACGCAGTATTTT	CSAPDSGELDTQYF
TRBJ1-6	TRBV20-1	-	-	TGCAGTGCTAACCCCTCGACAGTTGATTCACCCCTCCACTTT	CSANPSTVDSPLHF
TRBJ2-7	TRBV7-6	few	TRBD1	TGTGCCAGCAGCTTAATAGGGGGCGGCTACGAGCAGTACTTC	CASSLIGGGYEQYF
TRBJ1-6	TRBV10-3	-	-	TGTGCCATCAGTGTGAGGGGGGTCAATGATAATTCACCCCTCCACTTT	CAISVRGVNDNSPLHF
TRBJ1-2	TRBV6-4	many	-	TGTGCCAGCTCGCCAGGGACGGTGAGAACTGGTGGCTACACCTTC	CASSPGTVRTGGYTF
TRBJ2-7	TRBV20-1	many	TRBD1	TGCAGTGCTAGAGGGACAGGTCTGGGGGAGCAGTACTTC	CSARGTGLGEQYF
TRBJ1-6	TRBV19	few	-	TGTGCCAGTAGTATTGGGAATTCACCCCTCCACTTT	CASSIGNSPLHF
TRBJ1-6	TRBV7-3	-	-	TGTGCCAGCAGCTTAGTCCGCAATTCACCCCTCCACTTT	CASSLVRNSPLHF
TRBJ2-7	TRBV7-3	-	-	TGTGCCTCCCGCCCCCAAGGGTCCTACGAGCAGTACTTC	CASRPQGSYEQYF
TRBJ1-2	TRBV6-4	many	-	TGTGCCAGCAGGAGATCAGCTAACTATGGCTACACCTTC	CASRRSANYGYTF
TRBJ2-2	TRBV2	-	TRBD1	TGTGCCAGCAGTGACGGGACAGGTCGGTCAGGGGAGCTGTTTTTT	CASSDGTGRSGELFF
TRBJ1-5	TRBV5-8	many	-	TGTGCCAGCAGACCGGCCCATAGCAATCAGCCCCAGCATTTT	CASRPAHSNQPQHF
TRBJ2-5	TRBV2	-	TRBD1	TGTGCCAGCAGTGACCGGGACAGGATAGAGACCCAGTACTTC	CASSDRDRIETQYF
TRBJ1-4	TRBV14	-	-	TGTGCCAGCAGCCACGGACCGGGGCAGCGGGTAAATGAAAAACTGTTTTTT	CASSHGPGQRVNEKLFF
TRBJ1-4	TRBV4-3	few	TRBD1	TGCGCCAGCAGCCAAGCTCTATTGCGGACAGGGTGGGGTGAAAAACTGTTTTTT	CASSQALLRTGWGEKLFF
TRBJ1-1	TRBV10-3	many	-	TGTGCCATCAGTGAACCTACAGGGACGCCTAAAGCTTTCTTT	CAISEPTGTPKAFF
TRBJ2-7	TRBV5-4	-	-	TGTGCCAGCAGCTTCGGTACTTTGGGCGGCGAGCAGTACTTC	CASSFGTLGGEQYF
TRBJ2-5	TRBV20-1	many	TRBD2	TGCAGTGTTAGAAGAGGGAGGGGAAAAGGAGAGACCCAGTACTTC	CSVRRGRGKGETQYF
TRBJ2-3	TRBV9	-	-	TGTGCCAGCCAAGGACGGGGCACAGATACGCAGTATTTT	CASQGRGTDTQYF
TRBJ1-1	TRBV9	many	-	TGTGCCAGCAGCGTAGACGATAGGAGGGGGAACACTGAAGCTTTCTTT	CASSVDDRRGNTEAFF
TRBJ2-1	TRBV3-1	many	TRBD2	TGTGCCAGCAGCCGCGGGACTAGCGGCAATGAGCAGTTCTTC	CASSRGTSGNEQFF
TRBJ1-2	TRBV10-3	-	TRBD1	TGTGCCGGCTCCGGGACAGGGGAGGATGGCTACACCTTC	CAGSGTGEDGYTF
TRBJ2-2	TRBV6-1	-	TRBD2	TGTGCCAGCAGAAGGACTAGCGGGCACACCGGGGAGCTGTTTTTT	CASRRTSGHTGELFF
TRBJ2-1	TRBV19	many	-	TGTGCCAGTACCCCGGGGAATGAGCAGTTCTTC	CASTPGNEQFF
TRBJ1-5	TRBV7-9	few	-	TGTGCCAGCAGCCATAGGGGTAATCAGCCCCAGCATTTT	CASSHRGNQPQHF
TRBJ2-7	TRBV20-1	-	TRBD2	TGCAGTGCTAGAGTAGCGGGAGCCTACGAGCAGTACTTC	CSARVAGAYEQYF
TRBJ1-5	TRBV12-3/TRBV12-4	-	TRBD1	TGTGCCAGCAGTTTAGCGCAGGGGGGCAATCAGCCCCAGCATTTT	CASSLAQGGNQPQHF
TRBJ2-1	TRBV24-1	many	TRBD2	TGTGCCACCAGTGATTTCACTAGCGGGAGAACCAATGAGCAGTTCTTC	CATSDFTSGRTNEQFF
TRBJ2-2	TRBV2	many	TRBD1	TGTGCCAGCAGTAGACAGGGATTAGTCACCGGGGAGCTGTTTTTT	CASSRQGLVTGELFF
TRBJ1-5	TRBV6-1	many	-	TGTGCCAGCAGTGCCGAAACTGGGATGGGCAATCAGCCCCAGCATTTT	CASSAETGMGNQPQHF
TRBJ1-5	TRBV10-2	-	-	TGCGCCAGCAGTGATCCCAGGTACGGTCAGCCCCAGCATTTT	CASSDPRYGQPQHF
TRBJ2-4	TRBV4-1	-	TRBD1	TGCGCCAGCAGCACAGGACAGGGGGCTGATGTGGACATTCAGTACTTC	CASSTGQGADVDIQYF
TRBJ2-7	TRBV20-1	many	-	TGCAGTGCTCCCAACAGCCTCTCCTACGAGCAGTACTTC	CSAPNSLSYEQYF
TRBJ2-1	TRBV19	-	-	TGTGCCAGTAGTATACACTCCCTGGGTGGGAATGAGCAGTTCTTC	CASSIHSLGGNEQFF
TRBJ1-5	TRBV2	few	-	TGTGCCAGCAGTGAAGAAGGGCCCCAGCATTTT	CASSEEGPQHF
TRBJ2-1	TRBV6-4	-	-	TGTGCCAGCAGTGACCTGACTAGGGGCAATGAGCAGTTCTTC	CASSDLTRGNEQFF
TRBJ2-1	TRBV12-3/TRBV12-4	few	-	TGTGCCAGCAGTTCTCCCGTCAATGAGCAGTTCTTC	CASSSPVNEQFF
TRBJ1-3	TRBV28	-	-	TGTGCCAGCAGTTTGTTACACTCTGGAAACACCATATATTTT	CASSLLHSGNTIYF
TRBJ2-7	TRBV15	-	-	TGTGCCACCAGCAGAGAACGGGGAGTGAGCTCCTACGAGCAGTACTTC	CATSRERGVSSYEQYF
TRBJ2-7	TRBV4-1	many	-	TGCGCCAGCAGCCAATTCTACGAGCAGTACTTC	CASSQFYEQYF